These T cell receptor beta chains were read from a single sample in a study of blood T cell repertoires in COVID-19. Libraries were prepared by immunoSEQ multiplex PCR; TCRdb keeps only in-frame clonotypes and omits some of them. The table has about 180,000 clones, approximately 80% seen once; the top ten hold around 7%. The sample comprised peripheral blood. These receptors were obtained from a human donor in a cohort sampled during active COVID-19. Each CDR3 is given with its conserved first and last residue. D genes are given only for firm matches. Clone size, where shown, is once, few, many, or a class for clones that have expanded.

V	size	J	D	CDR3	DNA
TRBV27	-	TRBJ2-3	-	CASGGFEDTDTQYF	TGTGCCAGCGGTGGGTTCGAGGACACAGATACGCAGTATTTT
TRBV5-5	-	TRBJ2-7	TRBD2	CASSFLAGAYEQYF	TGTGCCAGCAGCTTTCTAGCGGGGGCCTACGAGCAGTACTTC
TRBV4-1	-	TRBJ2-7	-	CASSRGPNYEQYF	TGCGCCAGCAGCCGGGGCCCTAACTACGAGCAGTACTTC
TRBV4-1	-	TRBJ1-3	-	CASSQYLWALGNTIYF	TGCGCCAGCAGCCAATATTTGTGGGCCCTGGGAAACACCATATATTTT
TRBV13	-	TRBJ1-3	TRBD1	CASSPRQGDVGNTIYF	TGTGCCAGCAGCCCTAGACAGGGAGACGTTGGAAACACCATATATTTT
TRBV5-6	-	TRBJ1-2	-	CASSLGLGRSF	TGTGCCAGCAGCTTAGGGCTCGGGAGGAGCTTC
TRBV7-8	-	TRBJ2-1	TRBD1	CASRRDRGYNEQFF	TGTGCCAGCAGAAGGGACAGGGGCTACAATGAGCAGTTCTTC
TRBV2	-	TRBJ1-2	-	CASSVGVNYGYTF	TGTGCCAGCAGTGTCGGGGTAAACTATGGCTACACCTTC
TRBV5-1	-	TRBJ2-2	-	CASSTSGAAGELFF	TGCGCCAGCAGCACCTCTGGGGCCGCCGGGGAGCTGTTTTTT
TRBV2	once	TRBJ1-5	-	CASGSGSGLNQPQHF	TGTGCCAGCGGGTCGGGCAGCGGCCTTAATCAGCCCCAGCATTTT
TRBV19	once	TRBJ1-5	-	CASSYGVGQPQHF	TGTGCCAGTAGTTACGGGGTCGGGCAGCCCCAGCATTTT
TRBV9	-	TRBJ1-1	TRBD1	CASSRQGVDTEAFF	TGTGCCAGCAGCCGACAGGGGGTAGACACTGAAGCTTTCTTT
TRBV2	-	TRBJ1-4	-	CASGMEGANEKLFF	TGTGCCAGCGGCATGGAGGGCGCTAATGAAAAACTGTTTTTT
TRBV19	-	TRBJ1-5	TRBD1	CASKQGGNQPQHF	TGTGCCAGCAAACAGGGGGGCAATCAGCCCCAGCATTTT
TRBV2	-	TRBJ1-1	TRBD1	CASTGTGSTEAFF	TGTGCCAGCACCGGGACAGGGAGCACTGAAGCTTTCTTT
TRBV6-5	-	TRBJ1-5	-	CASSPGGVQPQHF	TGTGCCAGCAGCCCGGGGGGGGTTCAGCCCCAGCATTTT
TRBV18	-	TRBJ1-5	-	CASSRTGGNQPQHF	TGTGCCAGCTCACGAACGGGGGGCAATCAGCCCCAGCATTTT
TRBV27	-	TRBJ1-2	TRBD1	CASGQRTGARYTF	TGTGCCAGCGGTCAACGGACAGGGGCTCGCTACACCTTC
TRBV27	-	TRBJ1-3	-	CASSNRDRNTIYF	TGTGCCAGCAGCAACAGGGACCGAAACACCATATATTTT
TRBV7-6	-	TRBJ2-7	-	CASSYRQAYEQYF	TGTGCCAGCAGCTACCGACAGGCCTACGAGCAGTACTTC
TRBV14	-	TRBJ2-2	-	CASSPQLTGELFF	TGTGCCAGCAGCCCCCAGTTGACCGGGGAGCTGTTTTTT
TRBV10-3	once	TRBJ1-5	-	CAISDLTANQPQHF	TGTGCCATCAGTGATCTGACAGCAAATCAGCCCCAGCATTTT
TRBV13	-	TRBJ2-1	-	CASSPSGAADSYEQFF	TGTGCCAGCAGCCCCTCCGGAGCGGCCGACTCCTATGAGCAGTTCTTC
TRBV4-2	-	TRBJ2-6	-	CASSQEEGSSGANVLTF	TGTGCCAGCAGCCAAGAAGAAGGGAGCTCTGGGGCCAACGTCCTGACTTTC
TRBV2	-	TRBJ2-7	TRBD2	CASRYTSGGLDEQYF	TGTGCCAGCAGATACACTAGCGGGGGGCTAGACGAGCAGTACTTC
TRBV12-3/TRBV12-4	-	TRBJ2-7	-	CASSIGVYEQYF	TGTGCCAGCAGCATCGGAGTTTACGAGCAGTACTTC
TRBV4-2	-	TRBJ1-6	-	CASSMTVGDSPLHF	TGTGCCAGCAGCATGACGGTGGGCGATTCACCCCTCCACTTT
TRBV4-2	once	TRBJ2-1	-	CASSQEESGSYNEQFF	TGTGCCAGCAGCCAGGAGGAGAGCGGGTCCTACAATGAGCAGTTCTTC
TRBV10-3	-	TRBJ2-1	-	CAISESRQGSLNEQFF	TGTGCCATCAGTGAGTCAAGGCAGGGGAGCCTCAATGAGCAGTTCTTC
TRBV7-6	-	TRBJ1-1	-	CASSWGGNTEAFF	TGTGCCAGCAGCTGGGGGGGGAACACTGAAGCTTTCTTT
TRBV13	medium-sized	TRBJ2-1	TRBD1	CASSPGTGVMYNEQFF	TGTGCCAGCAGCCCCGGGACAGGGGTAATGTACAATGAGCAGTTCTTC
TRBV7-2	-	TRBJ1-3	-	CASSPPRSGNTIYF	TGTGCCAGCAGCCCCCCCCGCTCTGGAAACACCATATATTTT
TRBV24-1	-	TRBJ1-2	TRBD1	CATSDAGGYGYTF	TGTGCCACCAGTGATGCAGGGGGCTATGGCTACACCTTC
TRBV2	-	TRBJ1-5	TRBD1	CASSEGQGDLQPQHF	TGTGCCAGCAGTGAGGGACAGGGAGATCTTCAGCCCCAGCATTTT
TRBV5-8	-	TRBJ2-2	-	CASSLATAPGELFF	TGTGCCAGCAGCTTAGCGACAGCCCCCGGGGAGCTGTTTTTT
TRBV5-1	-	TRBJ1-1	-	CASSSGGEAFF	TGCGCCAGCAGCTCGGGGGGTGAAGCTTTCTTT
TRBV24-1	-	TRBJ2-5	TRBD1	CATSDTADRDPRETQYF	TGTGCCACCAGTGACACTGCTGACAGGGACCCCAGGGAGACCCAGTACTTC
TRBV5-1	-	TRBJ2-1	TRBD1	CASSPGQGPSLGVYNEQFF	TGCGCCAGCAGTCCTGGACAGGGTCCTAGCCTGGGGGTCTACAATGAGCAGTTCTTC
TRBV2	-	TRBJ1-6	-	CASSEVLGTDNSPLHF	TGTGCCAGCAGTGAAGTGCTAGGGACTGATAATTCACCCCTCCACTTT
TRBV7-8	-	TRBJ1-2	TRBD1	CASSLLRTGNGYTF	TGTGCCAGCAGCCTCCTTAGGACAGGGAATGGCTACACCTTC
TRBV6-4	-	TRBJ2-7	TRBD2	CASSEEGGIEHEQYF	TGTGCCAGCAGTGAGGAGGGAGGGATCGAACACGAGCAGTACTTC
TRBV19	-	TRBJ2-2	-	CASSILQGNTGELFF	TGTGCCAGTAGTATATTACAGGGGAACACCGGGGAGCTGTTTTTT
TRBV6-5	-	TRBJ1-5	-	CASTRQDRQNQPQHF	TGTGCCAGCACCCGACAGGACAGACAAAATCAGCCCCAGCATTTT